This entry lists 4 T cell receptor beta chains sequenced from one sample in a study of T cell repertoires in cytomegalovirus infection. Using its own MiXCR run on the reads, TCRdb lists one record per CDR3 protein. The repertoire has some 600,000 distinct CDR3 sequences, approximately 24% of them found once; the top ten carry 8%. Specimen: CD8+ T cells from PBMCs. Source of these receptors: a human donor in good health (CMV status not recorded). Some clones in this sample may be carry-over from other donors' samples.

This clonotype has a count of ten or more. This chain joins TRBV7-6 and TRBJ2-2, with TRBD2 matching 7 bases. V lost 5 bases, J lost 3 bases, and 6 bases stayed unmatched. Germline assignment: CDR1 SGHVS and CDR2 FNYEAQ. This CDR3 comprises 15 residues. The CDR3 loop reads CASSARGIDTGELFF. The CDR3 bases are TGTGCCAGCAGCGCGCGGGGGATTGACACCGGGGAGCTGTTTTTT.

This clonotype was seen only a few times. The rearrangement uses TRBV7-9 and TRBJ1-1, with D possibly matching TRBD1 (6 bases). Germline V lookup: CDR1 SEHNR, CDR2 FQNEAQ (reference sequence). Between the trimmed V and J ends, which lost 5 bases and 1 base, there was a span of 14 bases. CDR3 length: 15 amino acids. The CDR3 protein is CASSIRDRPNTEAFF. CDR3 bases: TGTGCCAGCAGCATCCGAGACAGGCCGAACACTGAAGCTTTCTTT.

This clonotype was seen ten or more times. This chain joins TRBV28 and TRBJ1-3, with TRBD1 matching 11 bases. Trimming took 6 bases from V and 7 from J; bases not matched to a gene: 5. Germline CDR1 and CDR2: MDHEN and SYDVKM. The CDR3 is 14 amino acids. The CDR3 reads CASRGTGGVNTIYF. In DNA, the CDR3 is TGTGCCAGCAGAGGGACAGGGGGAGTGAACACCATATATTTT.

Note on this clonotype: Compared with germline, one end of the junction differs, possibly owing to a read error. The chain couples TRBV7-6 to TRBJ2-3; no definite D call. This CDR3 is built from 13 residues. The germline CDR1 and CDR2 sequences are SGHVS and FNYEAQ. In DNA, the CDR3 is TGTGTCAGCAGCCCCCCGAGCACAGATACGCAGTATTTT. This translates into CVSSPPSTDTQYF.